A single sample is the source of the 10 T cell receptor beta chains below, sequenced in a study of T cell changes during pregnancy in multiple sclerosis. Sequencing was performed with immunoSEQ multiplex PCR; in TCRdb, only in-frame clones are kept and a portion is missing. Seen here are tens of thousands of clones, around 92% observed once, and the top ten hold 0.6% to 0.85%. The sample was CD4+ T cells from peripheral blood mononuclear cells, taken in the third trimester of pregnancy. These receptor sequences come from a female donor with multiple sclerosis, enrolled in a pregnancy study.

The chain is built from TRBV9 and TRBJ1-1; D is perhaps TRBD1 (5 bases). V lost 3 bases to trimming and J lost 1 base, with 10 bases between them. The germline CDR1 and CDR2 sequences are SGDLS and YYNGEE. This CDR3 comprises 14 residues. CDR3 DNA: TGTGCCAGCAGCGCTGACAGCCCGAACACTGAAGCTTTCTTT. Translated: CASSADSPNTEAFF.

The V and J genes are TRBV5-4 and TRBJ1-3; D unresolved. The germline V gene has CDR1 SGHNT and CDR2 YYREEE (reference sequence). With 0 bases removed from V and 3 bases from J, the gap between germline ends came to 13 bases. The CDR3 runs 16 residues. The CDR3 region is CASSLDGGLLGNTIYF. As DNA, the CDR3 is TGTGCCAGCAGCTTGGATGGAGGGCTTCTTGGAAACACCATATATTTT.

The chain recombines TRBV7-8 with TRBJ1-2; TRBD1 matches at 8 bases. The CDR3 extends over 13 amino acids. Germline V gene lookup returns CDR1 SGHVS and CDR2 FQNEAQ. V dropped 5 bases and J dropped 4; count of bases not matched to a gene: 3. The CDR3 spells CASSRDRLYGYTF. The DNA of the CDR3 is TGTGCCAGCAGCCGGGACAGGCTCTATGGCTACACCTTC.

The chain joins TRBV9 to TRBJ1-1; possibly TRBD1 for D (6 bases). This CDR3 spans 15 amino acids. The germline gives CDR1 SGDLS, CDR2 YYNGEE. V shed 3 bases and J shed 0 bases, with 12 bases lying between them. The CDR3 DNA reads as TGTGCCAGCAGCGAGGGGGTTAGACTGAACACTGAAGCTTTCTTT. Protein product: CASSEGVRLNTEAFF.

The chain uses TRBV30 and TRBJ1-1; no definite D call. Germline CDR1 is GTSNPN and CDR2 is SVGIG (reference sequence). The CDR3 contains 13 residues. The V gene lost 4 bases and the J gene lost 4 bases, with 13 bases spanning the gap. This chain's CDR3 is CAWKWGEATEAFF. The CDR3 DNA follows: TGTGCCTGGAAGTGGGGAGAGGCCACTGAAGCTTTCTTT.

CDR3 bases: TGCGCCAGCAGTGAGTGGGTCCGGACAGGGGGCGGAGAGACCCAGTACTTC. Amino acid sequence: CASSEWVRTGGGETQYF. The gene calls are TRBV10-2 and TRBJ2-5, with 11 bases identical to TRBD1. J was trimmed by 4 bases and V by 1 base; bases with no gene match: 8. Germline-derived CDR1 and CDR2 are WSHSY and SAAADI. The CDR3 loop spans 17 amino acids.

The chain links TRBV29-1 to TRBJ2-5, with D possibly TRBD2 on 5 matching bases. The germline V and J ends were trimmed by 2 bases and 1 base, with 14 bases remaining between them. There are 15 residues in the CDR3. In germline, CDR1 is SQVTM, CDR2 ANQGSEA. In DNA, the CDR3 is TGCAGCGTTGAACGTTCTGGCGGACTCCAAGAGACCCAGTACTTC. Translation: CSVERSGGLQETQYF.

The CDR3 is CASSLGWGGLETQYF. The CDR3 DNA reads as TGTGCCAGCAGTTTAGGGTGGGGGGGCTTGGAGACCCAGTACTTC. V gene TRBV27 combines with J gene TRBJ2-5; D is possibly TRBD2 (7 bases). Germline V gene lookup returns CDR1 MNHEY and CDR2 SMNVEV (reference sequence). The CDR3 is made up of 15 amino acids. With 2 bases removed from V and 5 bases from J, the gap between germline ends came to 15 bases.

The rearrangement uses TRBV6-1 and TRBJ1-6; D remains ambiguous. The germline gives CDR1 MNHNS, CDR2 SASEGT. The V end was cut by 3 bases, the J end by 5 bases, with 14 bases between. This CDR3 spans 16 amino acids. The CDR3 region is CASSDVERFHNSPLHF. CDR3 in DNA: TGTGCCAGCAGTGATGTAGAACGGTTCCATAATTCACCCCTCCACTTT.

The V and J genes are TRBV7-2 and TRBJ1-4; D is ambiguous. V dropped 5 bases and J dropped 7 bases, with 11 bases sitting between them. Germline assignment: CDR1 SGHTA and CDR2 FQGNSA. There are 13 residues in the CDR3. The CDR3 DNA reads TGTGCCAGCAGCCCCGGGTTCCCTGAAAAACTGTTTTTT. This codes for CASSPGFPEKLFF.